A selection of T cell receptor delta chains follows, all from one sample in a study of gamma-delta chains in newborns, infants, children. TCRdb called clones from the reads again using CATT. The sample contains 7,200 or so delta-chain clones, 2% to 2.5% of which appear only once. Sequenced input: blood. These receptors all stem from a child who was a newborn, infant or young child, either healthy, febrile or measles-vaccinated (not recorded which). Each CDR3 is given with its conserved first and last residue. The order of the fields is CDR3 protein, CDR3 DNA, J gene, V gene, clone size, D gene. A D gene is named only where the DNA matches it firmly. Rows give clone size only sometimes, using once, few, many, or a class for an expanded clone.

CDR3aa: CACDWGTWDTRQMFF
CDR3nt: TGTGCCTGTGACTGGGGGACCTGGGACACCCGACAGATGTTTTTC
j_gene: TRDJ3
v_gene: TRDV2
abundance: large
d_gene: TRDD3

CDR3aa: CALGPTGGYFLTAQLFF
CDR3nt: TGTGCTCTTGGTCCTACTGGGGGATACTTTTTGACAGCGCAACTCTTCTTT
j_gene: TRDJ2
v_gene: TRDV1
abundance: -
d_gene: TRDD3

CDR3aa: CACDILGEGKLIF
CDR3nt: TGTGCCTGTGACATCCTGGGGGAGGGTAAACTCATCTTT
j_gene: TRDJ1
v_gene: TRDV2
abundance: medium-sized
d_gene: TRDD3

CDR3aa: CACDFLLGGTAQLFF
CDR3nt: TGTGCCTGTGACTTCTTACTGGGGGGTACAGCACAACTCTTCTTT
j_gene: TRDJ2
v_gene: TRDV2
abundance: large
d_gene: TRDD3

CDR3aa: CACDTIRGIRPAWDTRQMFF
CDR3nt: TGTGCCTGTGACACGATCCGGGGGATACGCCCCGCCTGGGACACCCGACAGATGTTTTTC
j_gene: TRDJ3
v_gene: TRDV2
abundance: medium-sized
d_gene: TRDD3

CDR3aa: CACDGVMGDTTAQLFF
CDR3nt: TGTGCCTGTGACGGGGTGATGGGGGATACGACAGCACAACTCTTCTTT
j_gene: TRDJ2
v_gene: TRDV2
abundance: large
d_gene: TRDD3

CDR3aa: CACDTGDTRSWDTRQMFF
CDR3nt: TGTGCCTGTGACACAGGGGATACGCGGTCCTGGGACACCCGGCAGATGTTTTTC
j_gene: TRDJ3
v_gene: TRDV2
abundance: few
d_gene: TRDD3

CDR3aa: CALSGLLTHWWRALTAPLFF
CDR3nt: TGTGCCTTATCCGGCCTTCTTACCCACTGGTGGAGGGCTTTGACAGCACCACTCTTCTTT
j_gene: TRDJ2
v_gene: TRDV3
abundance: few
d_gene: -

CDR3aa: CACDGGFISWDTRQMFF
CDR3nt: TGTGCCTGTGACGGGGGATTCATCTCCTGGGACACCCGGCAGATGTTTTTC
j_gene: TRDJ3
v_gene: TRDV2
abundance: few
d_gene: TRDD3

CDR3aa: CALGEQGTTPGRLRPAQLFF
CDR3nt: TGTGCTCTTGGGGAACAAGGGACTACGCCCGGGAGATTGAGACCGGCACAGCTCTTCTTT
j_gene: TRDJ2
v_gene: TRDV1
abundance: few
d_gene: -

CDR3aa: CACDTVGTCTDELIF
CDR3nt: TGTGCCTGTGACACCGTGGGAACCTGCACCGATGAACTCATCTTT
j_gene: TRDJ1
v_gene: TRDV2
abundance: -
d_gene: -

CDR3aa: CACDTGDSRSWDTRRMFF
CDR3nt: TGTGCCTGTGACACTGGGGATAGCAGGTCCTGGGACACCCGACGGATGTTTTTC
j_gene: TRDJ3
v_gene: TRDV2
abundance: few
d_gene: TRDD3

CDR3aa: CACDKKRKYTDKLIF
CDR3nt: TGTGCCTGTGACAAAAAAAGGAAGTACACCGATAAACTCATCTTT
j_gene: TRDJ1
v_gene: TRDV2
abundance: large
d_gene: -

CDR3aa: CACEYWGSSWDIRQMFF
CDR3nt: TGTGCCTGTGAATACTGGGGGAGCTCCTGGGACATCCGACAGATGTTTTTC
j_gene: TRDJ3
v_gene: TRDV2
abundance: few
d_gene: TRDD3

CDR3aa: CACDLLGDRSWDTRQMFF
CDR3nt: TGTGCCTGTGACCTACTGGGGGATCGCTCCTGGGACACCCGACAGATGTTTTTC
j_gene: TRDJ3
v_gene: TRDV2
abundance: medium-sized
d_gene: TRDD3

CDR3aa: CASSYGGYGADKLIF
CDR3nt: TGTGCCTCCTCCTACGGGGGATACGGAGCCGATAAACTCATCTTT
j_gene: TRDJ1
v_gene: TRDV3
abundance: medium-sized
d_gene: TRDD3

CDR3aa: CACDTLGTGGSPAAQLFF
CDR3nt: TGTGCCTGTGACACCTTGGGCACTGGGGGATCCCCGGCAGCACAACTCTTCTTT
j_gene: TRDJ2
v_gene: TRDV2
abundance: few
d_gene: TRDD3

CDR3aa: CACDKVLGDTSWDTRQMFF
CDR3nt: TGTGCCTGTGACAAAGTACTGGGGGATACTTCCTGGGACACCCGACAGATGTTTTTC
j_gene: TRDJ3
v_gene: TRDV2
abundance: medium-sized
d_gene: TRDD3

CDR3aa: CACDILGAKVSWDTRQMFF
CDR3nt: TGTGCCTGTGACATACTGGGGGCTAAAGTCTCCTGGGACACCCGACAGATGTTTTTC
j_gene: TRDJ3
v_gene: TRDV2
abundance: few
d_gene: TRDD3

CDR3aa: CACDTVGGSSWDTRQMFF
CDR3nt: TGTGCCTGTGACACCGTGGGGGGAAGCTCCTGGGACACCCGACAGATGTTTTTC
j_gene: TRDJ3
v_gene: TRDV2
abundance: -
d_gene: -

CDR3aa: CALGEAIPLNWGLSPWDTRQMFF
CDR3nt: TGTGCTCTTGGGGAAGCAATTCCCCTCAACTGGGGGCTTAGCCCCTGGGACACCCGACAGATGTTTTTC
j_gene: TRDJ3
v_gene: TRDV1
abundance: -
d_gene: TRDD3

CDR3aa: CSCDTWGLQSSWDTRPIFF
CDR3nt: TGTTCCTGTGACACCTGGGGGCTACAGTCCTCCTGGGACACCCGACCGATTTTTTTC
j_gene: TRDJ3
v_gene: TRDV2
abundance: -
d_gene: TRDD3

CDR3aa: CALGDPLPYTDKLIF
CDR3nt: TGTGCTCTTGGGGACCCTCTCCCATACACCGATAAACTCATCTTT
j_gene: TRDJ1
v_gene: TRDV1
abundance: medium-sized
d_gene: -

CDR3aa: CACDTRGRSSWDTRQMFF
CDR3nt: TGTGCCTGTGACACTAGGGGACGCAGCTCCTGGGACACCCGACAGATGTTTTTC
j_gene: TRDJ3
v_gene: TRDV2
abundance: -
d_gene: -

CDR3aa: CACDTWGILTAQLFF
CDR3nt: TGTGCCTGTGACACCTGGGGGATTTTGACAGCACAACTCTTCTTT
j_gene: TRDJ2
v_gene: TRDV2
abundance: medium-sized
d_gene: TRDD3

CDR3aa: CACDTGGGGDTWTYKLIF
CDR3nt: TGTGCCTGTGACACCGGAGGGGGTGGGGATACGTGGACCTATAAACTCATCTTT
j_gene: TRDJ1
v_gene: TRDV2
abundance: -
d_gene: TRDD3

CDR3aa: CACDTVGISRQMFF
CDR3nt: TGCGCCTGTGACACCGTGGGGATATCCCGACAGATGTTCTTC
j_gene: TRDJ3
v_gene: TRDV2
abundance: -
d_gene: TRDD3

CDR3aa: CALGELPTGDTALTAQLFF
CDR3nt: TGTGCTCTTGGGGAACTTCCTACGGGGGATACTGCTTTGACAGCACAACTCTTCTTT
j_gene: TRDJ2
v_gene: TRDV1
abundance: medium-sized
d_gene: TRDD3

CDR3aa: CAFSGGPDKLIF
CDR3nt: TGTGCCTTTTCTGGGGGACCCGATAAACTCATCTTT
j_gene: TRDJ1
v_gene: TRDV3
abundance: medium-sized
d_gene: TRDD3

CDR3aa: CACDSTGDPRNSWDTRQMFF
CDR3nt: TGTGCCTGTGACAGTACTGGGGATCCCCGAAACTCCTGGGACACCCGACAGATGTTTTTC
j_gene: TRDJ3
v_gene: TRDV2
abundance: medium-sized
d_gene: TRDD3

CDR3aa: CACDPLTGINTRQMFF
CDR3nt: TGTGCCTGTGACCCCCTTACTGGGATAAACACCCGACAGATGTTTTTC
j_gene: TRDJ3
v_gene: TRDV2
abundance: medium-sized
d_gene: -

CDR3aa: CACDVLGDWDTRQMFF
CDR3nt: TGTGCCTGTGACGTACTGGGGGATTGGGACACCCGACAGATGTTTTTC
j_gene: TRDJ3
v_gene: TRDV2
abundance: large
d_gene: TRDD3

CDR3aa: CACDPILGDTDKLIF
CDR3nt: TGTGCCTGTGACCCCATACTGGGGGATACCGATAAACTCATCTTT
j_gene: TRDJ1
v_gene: TRDV2
abundance: few
d_gene: TRDD3

CDR3aa: CALGEPLRAFPGRYEAAQLFF
CDR3nt: TGTGCTCTTGGGGAGCCCCTCCGGGCTTTCCCTGGGAGATACGAGGCAGCACAACTCTTCTTT
j_gene: TRDJ2
v_gene: TRDV1
abundance: few
d_gene: -

CDR3aa: CACDTGGYALTAQLFF
CDR3nt: TGTGCCTGTGACACTGGGGGATACGCTTTGACAGCACAACTCTTCTTT
j_gene: TRDJ2
v_gene: TRDV2
abundance: -
d_gene: TRDD3

CDR3aa: CACDKLGDSPLTAQLFF
CDR3nt: TGTGCCTGTGACAAACTGGGGGATTCTCCTTTGACAGCACAACTCTTCTTT
j_gene: TRDJ2
v_gene: TRDV2
abundance: medium-sized
d_gene: TRDD3

CDR3aa: CALGEISYVSGAYQGTDKLIF
CDR3nt: TGTGCTCTTGGGGAAATCTCCTACGTAAGTGGGGCTTATCAGGGGACCGATAAACTCATCTTT
j_gene: TRDJ1
v_gene: TRDV1
abundance: medium-sized
d_gene: -